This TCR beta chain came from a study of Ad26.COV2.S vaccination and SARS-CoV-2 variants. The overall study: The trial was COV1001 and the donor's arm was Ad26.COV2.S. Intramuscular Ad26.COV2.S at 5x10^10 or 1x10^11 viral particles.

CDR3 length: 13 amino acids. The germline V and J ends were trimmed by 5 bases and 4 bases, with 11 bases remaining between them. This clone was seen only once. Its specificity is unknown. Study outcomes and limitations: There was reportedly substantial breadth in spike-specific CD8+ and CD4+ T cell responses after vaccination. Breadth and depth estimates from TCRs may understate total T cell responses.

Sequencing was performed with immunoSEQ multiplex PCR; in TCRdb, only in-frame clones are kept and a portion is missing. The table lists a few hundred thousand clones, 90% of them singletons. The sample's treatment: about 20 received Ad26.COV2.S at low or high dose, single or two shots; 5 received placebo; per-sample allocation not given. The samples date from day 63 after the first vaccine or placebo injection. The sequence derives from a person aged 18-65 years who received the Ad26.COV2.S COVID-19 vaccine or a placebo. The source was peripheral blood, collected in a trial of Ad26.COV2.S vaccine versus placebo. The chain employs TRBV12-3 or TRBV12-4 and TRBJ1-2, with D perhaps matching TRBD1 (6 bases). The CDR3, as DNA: TGTGCCAGCAGTCGGGACAAGCTCTATGGCTACACCTTC. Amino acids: CASSRDKLYGYTF.